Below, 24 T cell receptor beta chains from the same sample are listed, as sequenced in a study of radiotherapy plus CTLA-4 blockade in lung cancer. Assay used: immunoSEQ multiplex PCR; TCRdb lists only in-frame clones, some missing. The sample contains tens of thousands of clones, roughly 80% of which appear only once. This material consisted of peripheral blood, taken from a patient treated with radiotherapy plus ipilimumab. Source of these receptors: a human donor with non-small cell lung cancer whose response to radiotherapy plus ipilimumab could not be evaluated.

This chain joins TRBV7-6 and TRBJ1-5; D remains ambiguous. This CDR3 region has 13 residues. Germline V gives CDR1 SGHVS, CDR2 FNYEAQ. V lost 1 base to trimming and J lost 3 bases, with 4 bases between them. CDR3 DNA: TGTGCCAGCAGCTTAGGAGTCAATCAGCCCCAGCATTTT. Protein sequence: CASSLGVNQPQHF.

CDR3 nucleotides: TGTGCCAGTAAGGATAGGACAGCGAATAAGAACACTGAAGCTTTCTTT. This sequence encodes CASKDRTANKNTEAFF. V and J are TRBV19 and TRBJ1-1; possibly TRBD1 for D (6 bases). Germline CDR1 LNHDA, CDR2 SQIVND (reference sequence). V dropped 7 bases and J dropped 1 base, with 19 bases sitting between them. CDR3 length equals 16 residues.

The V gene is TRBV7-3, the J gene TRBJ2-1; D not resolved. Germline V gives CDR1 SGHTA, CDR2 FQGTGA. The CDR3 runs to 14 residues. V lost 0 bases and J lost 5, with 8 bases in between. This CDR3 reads CASSLTKQNNEQFF. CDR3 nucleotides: TGTGCCAGCAGCTTAACGAAACAGAACAATGAGCAGTTCTTC.

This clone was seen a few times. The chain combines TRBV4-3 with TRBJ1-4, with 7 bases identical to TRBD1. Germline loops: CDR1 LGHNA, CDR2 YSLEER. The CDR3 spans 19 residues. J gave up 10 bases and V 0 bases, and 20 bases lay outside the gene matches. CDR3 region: CASSQDVVVSGGILGKLFF. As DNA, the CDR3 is TGCGCCAGCAGCCAAGATGTGGTCGTCTCAGGGGGTATTCTAGGAAAACTGTTTTTT.

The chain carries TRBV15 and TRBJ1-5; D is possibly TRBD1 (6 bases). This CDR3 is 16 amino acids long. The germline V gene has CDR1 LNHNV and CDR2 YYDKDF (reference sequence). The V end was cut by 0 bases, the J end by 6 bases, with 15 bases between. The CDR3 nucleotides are TGTGCCACCAGCAGAGATCCGGGGCAGGGGTCTCAGCCCCAGCATTTT. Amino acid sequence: CATSRDPGQGSQPQHF.

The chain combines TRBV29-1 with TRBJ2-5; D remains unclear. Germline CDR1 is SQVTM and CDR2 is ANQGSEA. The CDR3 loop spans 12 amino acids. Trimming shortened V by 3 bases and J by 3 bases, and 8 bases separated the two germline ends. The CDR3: CSVDGGEETQYF. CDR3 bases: TGCAGCGTTGACGGTGGAGAAGAGACCCAGTACTTC.

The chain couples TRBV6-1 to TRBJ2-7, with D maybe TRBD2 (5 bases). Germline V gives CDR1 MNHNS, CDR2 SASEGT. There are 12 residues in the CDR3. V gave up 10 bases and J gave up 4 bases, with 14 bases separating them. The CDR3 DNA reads TGTGCCACTCGGGGAAGTGGGTACGAGCAGTACTTC. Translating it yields CATRGSGYEQYF.

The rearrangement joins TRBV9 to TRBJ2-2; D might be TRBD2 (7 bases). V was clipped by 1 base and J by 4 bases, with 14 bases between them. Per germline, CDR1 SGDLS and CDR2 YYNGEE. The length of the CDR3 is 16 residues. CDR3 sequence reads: CASSVRRGGGTGELFF. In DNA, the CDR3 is TGTGCCAGCAGCGTACGTCGCGGGGGCGGCACCGGGGAGCTGTTTTTT.

Here the CDR3 DNA reads TGCGCCAGCAGCCCCGGGGCTAGCGGGTCCTACACAGATACGCAGTATTTT. Translation gives CASSPGASGSYTDTQYF. The chain combines TRBV5-1 with TRBJ2-3; 8 nucleotides align to TRBD2. Germline CDR1 reads SGHRS; CDR2 reads YFSETQ. This CDR3 contains 17 residues. The ends lost 4 bases at V and 2 bases at J; junction bases unmatched: 12.

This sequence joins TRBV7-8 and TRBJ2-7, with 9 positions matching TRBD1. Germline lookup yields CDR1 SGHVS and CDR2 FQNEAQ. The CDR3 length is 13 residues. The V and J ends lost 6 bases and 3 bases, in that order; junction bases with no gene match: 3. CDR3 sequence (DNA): TGTGCCAGCAGTTCGACAGGGGGCTACGAGCAGTACTTC. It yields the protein CASSSTGGYEQYF.

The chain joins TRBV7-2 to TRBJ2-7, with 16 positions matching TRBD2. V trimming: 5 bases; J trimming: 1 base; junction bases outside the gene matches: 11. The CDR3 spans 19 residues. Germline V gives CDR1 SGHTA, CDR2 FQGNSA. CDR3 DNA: TGTGCCAGCAGCCCGGGACTAGCGGGAGGGCTGGGGCCTTCCTACGAGCAGTACTTC. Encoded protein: CASSPGLAGGLGPSYEQYF.

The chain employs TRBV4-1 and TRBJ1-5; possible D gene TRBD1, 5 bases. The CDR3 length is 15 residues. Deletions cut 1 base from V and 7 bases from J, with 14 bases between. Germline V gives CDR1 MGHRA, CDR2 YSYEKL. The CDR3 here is CASSQVAGGEQPQHF. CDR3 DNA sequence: TGCGCCAGCAGCCAAGTGGCGGGAGGGGAGCAGCCCCAGCATTTT.

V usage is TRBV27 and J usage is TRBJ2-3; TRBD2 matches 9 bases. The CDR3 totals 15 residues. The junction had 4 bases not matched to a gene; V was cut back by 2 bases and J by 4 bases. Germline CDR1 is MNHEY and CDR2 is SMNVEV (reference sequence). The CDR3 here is CASSLRGGAADTQYF. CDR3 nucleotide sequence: TGTGCCAGCAGTTTACGCGGGGGGGCCGCAGATACGCAGTATTTT.

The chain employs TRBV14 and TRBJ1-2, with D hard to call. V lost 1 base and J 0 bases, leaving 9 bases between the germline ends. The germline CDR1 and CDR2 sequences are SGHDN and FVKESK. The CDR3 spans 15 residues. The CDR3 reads CASSQGLLTNYGYTF. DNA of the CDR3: TGTGCCAGCAGCCAAGGTTTACTTACTAACTATGGCTACACCTTC.

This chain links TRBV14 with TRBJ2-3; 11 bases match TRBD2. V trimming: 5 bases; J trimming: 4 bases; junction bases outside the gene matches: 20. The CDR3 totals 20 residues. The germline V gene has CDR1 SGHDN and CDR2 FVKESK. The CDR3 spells CASSKYGTSGRLGAPDTQYF. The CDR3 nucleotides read TGTGCCAGCAGCAAGTACGGGACTAGCGGACGCCTGGGAGCCCCAGATACGCAGTATTTT.

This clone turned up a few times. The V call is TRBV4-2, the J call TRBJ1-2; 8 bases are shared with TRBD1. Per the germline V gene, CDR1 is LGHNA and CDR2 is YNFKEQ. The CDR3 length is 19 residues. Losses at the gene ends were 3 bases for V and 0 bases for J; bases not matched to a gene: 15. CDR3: CASSHVIDRGPRTNYGYTF. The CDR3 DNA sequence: TGTGCCAGCAGCCACGTCATCGACAGGGGACCCCGCACTAACTATGGCTACACCTTC.

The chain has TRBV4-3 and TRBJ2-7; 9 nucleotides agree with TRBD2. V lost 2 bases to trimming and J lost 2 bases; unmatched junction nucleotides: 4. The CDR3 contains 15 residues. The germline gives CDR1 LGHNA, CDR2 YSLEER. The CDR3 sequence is CASSQLRGGAYEQYF. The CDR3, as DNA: TGCGCCAGCAGCCAATTGCGGGGGGGAGCCTACGAGCAGTACTTC.

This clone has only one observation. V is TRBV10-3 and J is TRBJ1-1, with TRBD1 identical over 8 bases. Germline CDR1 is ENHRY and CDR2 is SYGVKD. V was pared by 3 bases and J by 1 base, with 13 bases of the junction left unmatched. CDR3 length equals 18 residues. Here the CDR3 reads CAISEPGTGDLGNTEAFF. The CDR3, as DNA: TGTGCCATCAGTGAACCTGGGACAGGTGATCTGGGGAACACTGAAGCTTTCTTT.

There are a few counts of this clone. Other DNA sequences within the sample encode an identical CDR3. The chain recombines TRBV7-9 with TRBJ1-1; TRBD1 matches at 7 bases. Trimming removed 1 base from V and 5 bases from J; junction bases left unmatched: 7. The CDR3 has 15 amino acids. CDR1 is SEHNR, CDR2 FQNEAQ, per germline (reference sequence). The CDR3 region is CASSLGGTGETEAFF. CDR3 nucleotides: TGTGCCAGCAGCTTAGGAGGTACAGGGGAGACTGAAGCTTTCTTT.

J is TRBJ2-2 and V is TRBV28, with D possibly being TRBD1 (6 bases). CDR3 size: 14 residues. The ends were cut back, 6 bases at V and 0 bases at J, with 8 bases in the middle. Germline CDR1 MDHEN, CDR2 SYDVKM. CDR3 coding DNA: TGTGCCAGCAGGGGACATTCGAACACCGGGGAGCTGTTTTTT. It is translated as CASRGHSNTGELFF.

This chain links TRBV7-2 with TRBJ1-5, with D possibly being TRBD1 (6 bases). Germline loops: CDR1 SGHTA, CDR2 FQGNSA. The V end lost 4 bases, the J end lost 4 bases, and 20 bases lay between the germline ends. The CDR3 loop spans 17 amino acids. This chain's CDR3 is CASSSRGGGFSNQPQHF. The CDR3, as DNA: TGTGCCAGCAGCTCTAGGGGGGGCGGGTTTTCGAATCAGCCCCAGCATTTT. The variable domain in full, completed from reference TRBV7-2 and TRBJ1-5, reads GAGVSQSPSNKVTEKGKDVELRCDPISGHTALYWYRQSLGQGLEFLIYFQGNSAPDKSGLPSDRFSAERTGGSVSTLTIQRTQQEDSAVYLCASSSRGGGFSNQPQHFGDGTRLSIL.

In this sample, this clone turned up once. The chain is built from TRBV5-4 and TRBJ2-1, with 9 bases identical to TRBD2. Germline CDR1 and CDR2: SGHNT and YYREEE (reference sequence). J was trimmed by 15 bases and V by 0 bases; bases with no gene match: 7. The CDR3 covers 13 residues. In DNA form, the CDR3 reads TGTGCCAGCAGCTTGGAACAGCGGGGGGCTGGGTTCTTC. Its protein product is CASSLEQRGAGFF.

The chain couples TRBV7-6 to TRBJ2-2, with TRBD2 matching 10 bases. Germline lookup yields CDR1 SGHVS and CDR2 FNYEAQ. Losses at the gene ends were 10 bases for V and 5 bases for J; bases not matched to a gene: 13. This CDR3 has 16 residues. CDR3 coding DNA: TGTGCCACCCGGACTAGCGGAGGGTCTGGGACCGGGGAGCTGTTTTTT. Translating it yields CATRTSGGSGTGELFF.

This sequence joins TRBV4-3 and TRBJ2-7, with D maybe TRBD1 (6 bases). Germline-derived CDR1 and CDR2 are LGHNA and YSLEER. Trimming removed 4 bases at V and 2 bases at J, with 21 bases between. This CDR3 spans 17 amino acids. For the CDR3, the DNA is TGCGCCAGCAGCCGTATACTGGGGCCAGGGGTGGCCTACGAGCAGTACTTC. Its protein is CASSRILGPGVAYEQYF.